The following is a TCR beta chain sequence with its context. Its antigen is as yet unknown. The data are from a study of OX40 agonist ivuxolimab in advanced cancers. The method was immunoSEQ multiplex PCR; TCRdb's version includes in-frame clones alone and lacks a portion of them. This table has fewer than 75,000 clones, 85% to 90% appearing once. General study findings and limits: There were, on average, more expanded clones in CD8+ T cells than in CD4+.

This CDR3 is built from 15 residues. V lost 0 bases and J 8 bases, leaving 17 bases between the germline ends. Germline V gene sequence: CDR1 SGDLS, CDR2 YYNGEE. This chain links TRBV9 with TRBJ1-1, with D perhaps TRBD1 (5 bases). This clonotype was obtained from an adult with an advanced solid tumor such as melanoma, head and neck, liver or kidney cancer. The sample was CD4+ or CD8+ T cells sorted from blood, taken in a trial of the OX40 agonist ivuxolimab. CDR3 protein: CASSVGWGSSQEAFF. The CDR3, as DNA: TGTGCCAGCAGCGTAGGATGGGGGTCGTCCCAGGAAGCTTTCTTT.